The rows below give T cell receptor beta chains drawn from one sample of a study of shared clonotypes between healthy human individuals. The assay was immunoSEQ multiplex PCR, and TCRdb's table has in-frame clones only and misses some. The sample consists of about 2.1 million clones, roughly 91% of them appearing once. Sequenced sample: naive CD8+ T cells from PBMCs. The receptors shown here come from a man in his late teens or twenties in good health. Some clones in this sample may be carry-over from other donors' samples. Both conserved end residues are part of each CDR3. A D gene is named only where the DNA matches it firmly. A row's size may be missing; if present it is once, few, many or a size class.

v_call	clone_size	d_call	j_call	cdr3_nt	cdr3_aa
TRBV29-1	-	TRBD1	TRBJ2-7	TGCAGCGCTTTACCCCGGACAGGGTACGAGCAGTACTTC	CSALPRTGYEQYF
TRBV5-1	-	-	TRBJ2-7	TGCGCCAGCAGTTGGGCGAGGAACTCCTACGAGCAGTACTTC	CASSWARNSYEQYF
TRBV19	-	TRBD1	TRBJ1-5	TGTGCCAGTAGTATGGGGACAGGGTCTCAGCCCCAGCATTTT	CASSMGTGSQPQHF
TRBV15	-	-	TRBJ1-2	TGTGCCACCAGCAGAGAAACCCTTGGGGGCTATGGCTACACCTTC	CATSRETLGGYGYTF
TRBV7-9	-	TRBD1	TRBJ1-4	TGTGCCAGCAGCTTTGGGTTTGGGGACAGGAGAAATGAAAAACTGTTTTTT	CASSFGFGDRRNEKLFF
TRBV7-8	once	-	TRBJ2-5	TGTGCCAGCGGGGCCAGACGAGATGCTGAGACCCAGTACTTC	CASGARRDAETQYF
TRBV19	once	-	TRBJ2-1	TGTGCCAGTAGTATCGGCAGGGGTCCCTACAATGAGCAGTTCTTC	CASSIGRGPYNEQFF
TRBV19	-	-	TRBJ1-1	TGTGCCAGTAGGATCGAATGGGGCACTGAAGCTTTCTTT	CASRIEWGTEAFF
TRBV25-1	few	-	TRBJ2-2	TGTGCCACGGAGGCCGGGGAGCTGTTTTTT	CATEAGELFF
TRBV7-2	-	-	TRBJ2-7	TGTGCCAGCAGCTTTTTGCAGGGTGGCTACGAGCAGTACTTC	CASSFLQGGYEQYF
TRBV15	-	-	TRBJ1-2	TGTGCCACCAGCAGAAGTCTAGGGGACTATGGCTACACCTTC	CATSRSLGDYGYTF
TRBV9	-	-	TRBJ1-5	TGTGCCAGCAGCGCTAGTGGACATAGCAATCAGCCCCAGCATTTT	CASSASGHSNQPQHF
TRBV7-9	few	TRBD1	TRBJ1-2	TGTGCCAGCAGCACGACAGGGGATGGCTACACCTTC	CASSTTGDGYTF
TRBV9	-	TRBD2	TRBJ2-1	TGTGCCAGCAGCGCAGCGGGAGAAGGAGAGCAGTTCTTC	CASSAAGEGEQFF
TRBV7-2	-	-	TRBJ1-1	TGTGCCAGCAGCCCCCATGACCGACCTGAAGCTTTCTTT	CASSPHDRPEAFF
TRBV28	-	TRBD1	TRBJ2-7	TGTGCCAGCAGTTTGGGGACAGACTACGAGCAGTACTTC	CASSLGTDYEQYF
TRBV7-9	-	TRBD2	TRBJ2-3	TGTGCCAGCAGCCTGACTAGCGGGACAGATACGCAGTATTTT	CASSLTSGTDTQYF
TRBV27	-	TRBD2	TRBJ2-7	TGTGCCAGCAGTTTAACTAGCGGCTCCTACGAGCAGTACTTC	CASSLTSGSYEQYF
TRBV27	-	-	TRBJ1-1	TGTGCCAGCAGTTTAGGGGCAGGCCGTACTGAAGCTTTCTTT	CASSLGAGRTEAFF
TRBV29-1	-	TRBD1	TRBJ2-3	TGCAGCGTTGTTTTGGGACAGGGCAGAGATACGCAGTATTTT	CSVVLGQGRDTQYF
TRBV27	-	TRBD2	TRBJ2-7	TGTGCCAGCAGTTTCAGCTCCAGGGAGGGTTACTACGAGCAGTACTTC	CASSFSSREGYYEQYF
TRBV27	-	-	TRBJ2-7	TGTGCCAGCAGTTTATATCCATCCTACGAGCAGTACTTC	CASSLYPSYEQYF
TRBV6-4	-	-	TRBJ1-1	TGTGCCAGCAGTCCTCGCACTGGGGCGTCCGCTGAAGCTTTCTTT	CASSPRTGASAEAFF